The 9 T cell receptor beta chains below all came from one sample that was sequenced in a study of molecular identifiers for immune sequencing clone quantification. TCRdb fed the PCR reads into MiXCR, producing one record per CDR3 protein. Altogether hundreds of thousands of distinct CDR3 sequences are present, 15% to 20% being singletons, with the ten largest covering around 0.86%. What was sequenced was naive CD8+ T cells from blood, with Jurkat cell RNA spiked in. Subset in this sample: FACS-sorted CD8+CD4-CCR7+CD45RA+ naive T cells. The receptors were gathered from a human donor in good health. Some libraries in this study had Jurkat cell RNA spiked in.

This clonotype was seen more than once but under ten times. V gene TRBV27 combines with J gene TRBJ1-1; weak D call: TRBD1 (5 bases). The CDR3 length is 13 residues. Germline values: CDR1 MNHEY, CDR2 SMNVEV (reference sequence). V lost 7 bases and J lost 0, with 9 bases in between. The CDR3 loop is CASKQGLNTEAFF. CDR3 bases: TGTGCCAGCAAGCAGGGTTTGAACACTGAAGCTTTCTTT.

This clonotype was detected a few times. The chain uses TRBV12-5 and TRBJ2-1, with D perhaps TRBD1 (6 bases). Per germline, CDR1 LGHNT and CDR2 FRNRAP. V was trimmed by 5 bases and J by 5 bases, leaving 10 bases between them. This CDR3 spans 13 amino acids. CDR3 sequence reads: CASGPSGDNEQFF. The CDR3 DNA is TGTGCTAGTGGTCCCTCAGGGGACAATGAGCAGTTCTTC.

The genes are TRBV3-1 and TRBJ2-5; 8 bases match TRBD1. From germline, CDR1 is LGHDT and CDR2 YNNKEL (reference sequence). CDR3 size: 17 residues. V was clipped by 2 bases and J by 2 bases; unmatched bases: 10. CDR3 in DNA: TGTGCCAGCAGCCAACTCGACAGGGGCACTTCACAAGAGACCCAGTACTTC. The encoded protein is CASSQLDRGTSQETQYF.

At least ten counts were recorded for this clonotype. The chain employs TRBV7-9 and TRBJ2-3; 12 positions agree with TRBD2. The CDR3 extends over 16 amino acids. The ends lost 5 bases at V and 4 bases at J; junction bases unmatched: 7. In germline, CDR1 is SEHNR, CDR2 FQNEAQ (reference sequence). CDR3 loop: CASSPRLAGAPDTQYF. The CDR3 DNA sequence: TGTGCCAGCAGCCCAAGACTAGCGGGAGCTCCAGATACGCAGTATTTT.

This clonotype has more than one count but fewer than ten. The chain carries TRBV20-1 and TRBJ2-1; D gene ambiguous. The CDR3 is 13 amino acids. The germline gives CDR1 DFQATT, CDR2 SNEGSKA (reference sequence). Deletions cut 3 bases from V and 2 bases from J, with 8 bases between. The CDR3 loop is CSARESAYNEQFF. The CDR3, as DNA: TGCAGTGCTAGGGAAAGCGCCTACAATGAGCAGTTCTTC.

This sequence joins TRBV27 and TRBJ1-2; 9 bases line up with TRBD1. CDR3 length: 16 amino acids. Germline CDR1 MNHEY, CDR2 SMNVEV (reference sequence). With 0 bases clipped from V and 4 bases from J, the junction kept 6 bases outside the gene matches. CDR3 loop: CASSLSWDREIYGYTF. The CDR3 bases are TGTGCCAGCAGTTTATCGTGGGACAGGGAAATCTATGGCTACACCTTC.

This clonotype was seen a single time. V and J are TRBV7-9 and TRBJ1-5, with unresolved D. This CDR3 contains 14 residues. Trimming took 6 bases from V and 2 from J, leaving 11 bases between them. Germline CDR1 and CDR2: SEHNR and FQNEAQ (reference sequence). The CDR3 DNA reads TGTGCCAGCAGGGACTCCACAGGCAATCAGCCCCAGCATTTT. Encoded protein: CASRDSTGNQPQHF.

The chain employs TRBV20-1 and TRBJ2-3; 9 nucleotides align to TRBD1. The CDR3 is 14 amino acids. CDR1 DFQATT and CDR2 SNEGSKA come from the germline V gene (reference sequence). The CDR3 spells CSCNSGTGMYTQYF. CDR3 bases: TGCAGCTGCAACTCTGGGACAGGGATGTATACGCAGTATTTT.

This clonotype was observed at least ten times. The chain joins TRBV5-1 to TRBJ2-7; D is perhaps TRBD2 (5 bases). V was cut by 6 bases and J by 2 bases, with 15 bases left in between. The CDR3 totals 14 residues. Germline values: CDR1 SGHRS, CDR2 YFSETQ. The CDR3 loop reads CASTSGLSPYEQYF. The CDR3 DNA is TGCGCCAGCACCTCAGGACTCTCACCCTACGAGCAGTACTTC.